The next 27 T cell receptor beta chains were all read from a single sample in a study of T cells in Graves' hyperthyroidism and ophthalmopathy. From RNA transcripts, TCR beta CDR3 regions were amplified. The TCR CDR3 was amplified in a first-round RT-PCR using the HTBI primer set. Each CDR3 protein gets one entry after TCRdb re-called the multiplex PCR reads with MiXCR. This table holds about 200,000 distinct CDR3 sequences, 15% to 20% found once. Material for sequencing was blood. The receptors stem from a man between 40 and 49 years old with Graves' hyperthyroidism.

This clonotype was found a few times. The chain uses TRBV25-1 and TRBJ1-4, with 7 bases matching TRBD1. The CDR3 runs to 15 residues. V dropped 6 bases and J dropped 8; count of bases not matched to a gene: 12. CDR1 MGHDK and CDR2 SYGVNS come from the germline V gene. CDR3 sequence: CASSFSGGWGEKLFF. The CDR3 DNA reads TGTGCCAGCAGCTTCTCAGGGGGTTGGGGAGAAAAACTGTTTTTT.

This clonotype was detected ten times or more. This chain links TRBV18 with TRBJ2-2; 9 bases align to TRBD1. Trimming removed 5 bases from V and 5 bases from J; junction bases left unmatched: 0. Germline V lookup: CDR1 KGHSH, CDR2 LQKENI. CDR3 length equals 13 residues. The CDR3 DNA reads as TGTGCCAGCTCAGGACAGGGGACCGGGGAGCTGTTTTTT. Translated, it gives CASSGQGTGELFF.

The rearrangement uses TRBV24-1 and TRBJ1-1; D call uncertain. CDR3 size: 15 residues. Trimming pared 12 bases from V and 3 bases from J, leaving 22 bases between. Germline CDR1 reads KGHDR; CDR2 reads SFDVKD. CDR3 DNA sequence: TGTGCCCACCGCGGGATCCAAACAGTACACACTGAAGCTTTCTTT. Its protein is CAHRGIQTVHTEAFF.

Here the CDR3 DNA reads TGTGCCAGCAGTTACTCACCCGGGAGTACCCACGAGCAGTACTTC. This gives the protein CASSYSPGSTHEQYF. The J gene is TRBJ2-7, the V gene TRBV6-5; tentatively, D is TRBD2 (6 bases). V lost 0 bases and J 5 bases, leaving 14 bases between the germline ends. In germline, CDR1 is MNHEY, CDR2 SVGAGI. The CDR3 sequence is 15 residues long.

About this clonotype itself: This sequence may be a read error, since a much larger clone differs from it by one base. V and J are TRBV11-2 and TRBJ2-2; D is uncertain. Germline CDR1 SGHAT, CDR2 FQNNGV. The CDR3 totals 12 residues. Trimming removed 2 bases at V and 6 bases at J, with 4 bases between. The CDR3 protein is CASSLPAGELFF. The CDR3 nucleotides are TGTGCCAGCAGCTTACCTGCCGGGGAGCTGTTTTTT.

This clonotype was seen a few times. This sequence joins TRBV6-1 and TRBJ2-6; weak D call: TRBD2 (5 bases). CDR3 length: 13 residues. Between the trimmed V and J ends, which lost 9 bases and 2 bases, there was a span of 8 bases. Per germline, CDR1 MNHNS and CDR2 SASEGT. The CDR3 region has the DNA TGTGCCAGGGAGGTAGCTGGGGCCAACGTCCTGACTTTC. This encodes CAREVAGANVLTF.

This clonotype was counted between two and nine times. The V call is TRBV14, the J call TRBJ1-1; D gene unclear. Trimming removed 4 bases at V and 0 bases at J, with 12 bases between. In germline, CDR1 is SGHDN, CDR2 FVKESK. The CDR3 is 15 residues long. The CDR3 DNA sequence: TGTGCCAGCAGCCCCAGGTCCTACCTGAACACTGAAGCTTTCTTT. Translation gives CASSPRSYLNTEAFF.

The genes are TRBV5-1 and TRBJ2-7; D tentatively fits TRBD1 or TRBD2 (6 bases each). The ends were cut back, 0 bases at V and 0 bases at J, with 13 bases in the middle. Germline V gene sequence: CDR1 SGHRS, CDR2 YFSETQ. The CDR3 length is 16 residues. DNA of the CDR3: TGCGCCAGCAGCTTGGATCGGGGGCGATTCTCCTACGAGCAGTACTTC. This codes for CASSLDRGRFSYEQYF.

In its sample, this clonotype was seen many times. The V gene is TRBV28, the J gene TRBJ2-7; D not certain. The CDR3 runs 13 residues. The V end lost 4 bases, the J end lost 3 bases, and 10 bases lay between the germline ends. Germline V gene sequence: CDR1 MDHEN, CDR2 SYDVKM. CDR3 region: CASSSPSDYEQYF. CDR3 in DNA: TGTGCCAGCAGTTCCCCGTCCGACTACGAGCAGTACTTC. The complete variable domain, with remaining parts taken from reference TRBV28 and TRBJ2-7, reads DVKVTQSSRYLVKRTGEKVFLECVQDMDHENMFWYRQDPGLGLRLIYFSYDVKMKEKGDIPEGYSVSREKKERFSLILESASTNQTSMYLCASSSPSDYEQYFGPGTRLTVT.

This clonotype has at least ten counts. The genes are TRBV29-1 and TRBJ2-1; 7 bases line up with TRBD1. This CDR3 comprises 13 residues. CDR1 is SQVTM, CDR2 ANQGSEA, per germline. V was clipped by 6 bases and J by 2 bases; unmatched bases: 4. The CDR3 nucleotides are TGCAGCGTCCCGGGACAGCCCTACAATGAGCAGTTCTTC. This codes for CSVPGQPYNEQFF.

This clonotype was observed at least ten times. The rearrangement links TRBV19 to TRBJ2-7; perhaps TRBD2 as D (5 bases). This CDR3 has 12 residues. Germline V gene lookup returns CDR1 LNHDA and CDR2 SQIVND (reference sequence). Between the trimmed V and J ends, which lost 10 bases and 1 base, there was a span of 11 bases. DNA of the CDR3: TGTGCCAATAACAGCGGTTCCTACGAGCAGTACTTC. Translating gives CANNSGSYEQYF.

This clonotype was found many times. The chain carries TRBV6-2 or TRBV6-3 and TRBJ1-1; 7 bases line up with TRBD1. J lost 0 bases, V lost 5 bases, and 6 bases had no gene match. The CDR3 runs 15 residues. Germline V lookup: CDR1 MNHEY, CDR2 SVGEGT. In DNA, the CDR3 is TGTGCCAGCAGTAAACTGGACAGGCTGAACACTGAAGCTTTCTTT. Residues: CASSKLDRLNTEAFF.

This clonotype was detected many times. The rearrangement links TRBV6-1 to TRBJ1-5; D gene ambiguous. The germline CDR1 and CDR2 sequences are MNHNS and SASEGT. Trimming left V 6 bases short and J 4 bases short, with 7 bases between. CDR3 length: 12 amino acids. The CDR3 DNA follows: TGTGCCAGCAGAAGCCCTAATCAGCCCCAGCATTTT. Translating gives CASRSPNQPQHF.

This clonotype was observed at least ten times. V is TRBV28 and J is TRBJ1-2; TRBD1 is a possible D gene (5 bases). CDR1 MDHEN and CDR2 SYDVKM come from the germline V gene. The CDR3 totals 11 residues. Trimming pared 4 bases from V and 9 bases from J, leaving 9 bases between. Written as DNA, the CDR3 is TGTGCCAGCAGTTCCCGGACAAGCTACACCTTC. Translation gives CASSSRTSYTF.

The gene calls are TRBV18 and TRBJ2-3; D gene ambiguous. The CDR3 consists of 14 residues. Trimming took 3 bases from V and 0 from J, leaving 7 bases between them. Per the germline V gene, CDR1 is KGHSH and CDR2 is LQKENI. CDR3 DNA sequence: TGTGCCAGCTCACCTGGGTACAGCACAGATACGCAGTATTTT. It is translated as CASSPGYSTDTQYF.

Many counts were recorded for this clonotype. The rearrangement joins TRBV18 to TRBJ2-2, with D unclear. This CDR3 has 14 amino acids. Germline V gives CDR1 KGHSH, CDR2 LQKENI. Deletions cut 6 bases from V and 4 bases from J, with 12 bases between. The CDR3 DNA reads as TGTGCCAGCTCTCCGATAGCCGGCACCGGGGAGCTGTTTTTT. Protein sequence: CASSPIAGTGELFF.

As for this clonotype: This may stem from a read error, because a much larger clone lies one nucleotide away. The V gene is TRBV6-2 or TRBV6-3, the J gene TRBJ2-5, with 11 bases matching TRBD2. This CDR3 is 16 amino acids long. V shed 2 bases and J 4 bases; nucleotides not matched to a gene: 6. Per the germline V gene, CDR1 is MNHEY and CDR2 is SVGEGT. As DNA, the CDR3 is TGTGCCAGCAGTTACCATAGCGGGGGGGCCGGAGAGACCCAGTACTTC. Translated, it gives CASSYHSGGAGETQYF.

Ten or more counts support this clonotype. This rearrangement joins TRBV10-3 to TRBJ2-1; TRBD2 aligns across 9 bases. The germline V gene has CDR1 ENHRY and CDR2 SYGVKD. The J segment lost 3 bases and the V segment lost 10 bases, leaving 10 bases of the junction unmatched. The CDR3 covers 15 residues. The CDR3 sequence: CASQAGGLIYNEQFF. In DNA form, the CDR3 reads TGTGCCAGTCAAGCGGGGGGCCTCATCTACAATGAGCAGTTCTTC.

The rearrangement links TRBV10-3 to TRBJ1-1; 8 bases fit TRBD1. The CDR3 runs 15 residues. CDR1 is ENHRY, CDR2 SYGVKD, per germline. The V gene end was trimmed by 4 bases and the J gene end by 0 bases; junction bases not matched to a gene: 4. CDR3 amino acids: CAISGRGLVNTEAFF. CDR3 in DNA: TGTGCCATCAGTGGCAGGGGGCTGGTGAACACTGAAGCTTTCTTT.

This clonotype was found many times. In nucleotides, the CDR3 is TGCAGTGCTACAACTAGCGGGGGCGCTTCCTACGAGCAGTACTTC. Protein product: CSATTSGGASYEQYF. The chain carries TRBV20-1 and TRBJ2-7; 11 bases agree with TRBD2. This CDR3 comprises 15 residues. The junction had 6 bases not matched to a gene; V was cut back by 4 bases and J by 1 base. Looked up from germline, CDR1 is DFQATT and CDR2 is SNEGSKA (reference sequence).

The V call is TRBV6-2 or TRBV6-3, the J call TRBJ1-1; no firm D call. Looked up from germline, CDR1 is MNHEY and CDR2 is SVGEGT. V lost 3 bases and J 8 bases, leaving 13 bases between the germline ends. CDR3 length: 13 residues. CDR3 protein: CASSYPGLAEAFF. The CDR3 nucleotides read TGTGCCAGCAGTTATCCGGGGTTGGCGGAAGCTTTCTTT.

This clonotype has a count of ten or more. This chain links TRBV6-1 with TRBJ1-2; possibly TRBD1 for D (6 bases). This CDR3 contains 14 residues. V was trimmed by 5 bases and J by 6 bases, leaving 16 bases between them. Germline V gives CDR1 MNHNS, CDR2 SASEGT. The CDR3 reads CASSPGGPRNGYTF. The CDR3 DNA reads as TGTGCCAGCAGTCCCGGGGGCCCCAGGAATGGCTACACCTTC.

This clonotype was seen more than once but under ten times. The chain couples TRBV29-1 to TRBJ1-2; possible D gene TRBD1, 6 bases. Germline V gene sequence: CDR1 SQVTM, CDR2 ANQGSEA. This CDR3 is built from 11 residues. Trimming stripped 7 bases from V and 2 bases from J, with 8 bases between. This chain's CDR3 is CSAGQNYGYTF. CDR3 bases: TGCAGCGCTGGACAGAACTATGGCTACACCTTC.

This clonotype was observed at least ten times. The chain links TRBV10-3 to TRBJ2-7; possibly TRBD1 for D (6 bases). This CDR3 comprises 14 residues. V shed 0 bases and J shed 3 bases, with 9 bases lying between them. Germline assignment: CDR1 ENHRY and CDR2 SYGVKD. CDR3 sequence: CAISESGGSYEQYF. In DNA form, the CDR3 reads TGTGCCATCAGTGAGTCTGGGGGCAGCTACGAGCAGTACTTC.

This clonotype was observed a handful of times. DNA of the CDR3: TGTGCCAGCAGTCTACAGGGGGGTGGGTCACCCCTCCACTTT. Protein sequence: CASSLQGGGSPLHF. The chain joins TRBV6-5 to TRBJ1-6; 8 bases align to TRBD1. Germline V CDR1 and CDR2: MNHEY, SVGAGI. The CDR3 extends over 14 amino acids. The junction had 7 bases not matched to a gene; V was cut back by 5 bases and J by 10 bases.

Only a few counts were recorded for this clonotype. With a much larger clone just one base away, this may be a read error. The chain employs TRBV20-1 and TRBJ1-1; no clear D gene. Deletions cut 4 bases from V and 5 bases from J, with 14 bases between. The CDR3 contains 13 residues. Germline CDR1 reads DFQATT; CDR2 reads SNEGSKA (reference sequence). The CDR3 DNA sequence: TGCAGTGCTACTAAGGGTTTGTTGACTGAAGCTTTCTTT. This sequence encodes CSATKGLLTEAFF.

This clonotype was detected only a few times. The DNA for the CDR3 is TGTGCCTGGAGCGCGGGACTAGCGGGGGGGAATGAGCAGTTCTTC. Protein sequence: CAWSAGLAGGNEQFF. The chain has TRBV30 and TRBJ2-1, with 16 positions matching TRBD2. The CDR3 runs to 15 residues. The germline CDR1 and CDR2 sequences are GTSNPN and SVGIG (reference sequence). The J segment lost 7 bases and the V segment lost 3 bases, leaving 3 bases of the junction unmatched. The entire variable domain, with the rest obtained from reference TRBV30 and TRBJ2-1, is as follows: SQTIHQWPATLVQPVGSPLSLECTVEGTSNPNLYWYRQAAGRGLQLLFYSVGIGQISSEVPQNLSASRPQDRQFILSSKKLLLSDSGFYLCAWSAGLAGGNEQFFGPGTRLTVL.